Below, 13 T cell receptor beta chains from the same sample are listed, as sequenced in a study of human T cells and chemical hapten exposure. TCRdb re-called the RACE reads through MiXCR, storing one row per CDR3 protein. The top ten clones hold around 15% of a sample with 35,000 to 50,000 distinct CDR3 sequences, 9.5% to 10% of them seen once. Time point in this sample: patch test 2, 6 weeks after DPC sensitization. Sample treatment: therapeutic diphenylcyclopropenone sensitization with weekly scalp DPC. The starting material, unfractionated whole blood, was used for total RNA extraction. This specimen consisted of whole blood, obtained in connection with sensitization to the hapten diphenylcyclopropenone (DPC). The receptors shown here come from a woman in her 30s with alopecia areata. Some clones in this sample may be carry-over from other donors' samples.

The CDR3 nucleotides read TGTGCCAGCAGTTTTTTGGGGTACGAGCAGTACTTC. Its translation: CASSFLGYEQYF. The genes are TRBV28 and TRBJ2-7, with D uncertain. This CDR3 spans 12 amino acids. V lost 3 bases to trimming and J lost 4 bases, with 7 bases between them. Germline V gives CDR1 MDHEN, CDR2 SYDVKM.

The genes are TRBV12-3 or TRBV12-4 and TRBJ2-7, with D perhaps TRBD1 or TRBD2 (6 bases each). CDR3 length: 14 amino acids. Between the trimmed V and J ends, which lost 4 bases and 5 bases, there was a span of 15 bases. The CDR3 spells CASSWVGGPDEQYF. The DNA for the CDR3 is TGTGCCAGCAGTTGGGTGGGGGGCCCGGACGAGCAGTACTTC.

This clonotype was counted between two and nine times. J is TRBJ1-2 and V is TRBV4-1; possible D gene TRBD1, 6 bases. V was pared by 4 bases and J by 6 bases, with 18 bases between. In germline, CDR1 is MGHRA, CDR2 YSYEKL. This CDR3 is built from 15 residues. The DNA for the CDR3 is TGCGCCAGCAGCCTCACGAGGTCGGACAGCGATGGCTACACCTTC. Its translation is CASSLTRSDSDGYTF.

This clonotype appeared many times. V gene TRBV4-3 combines with J gene TRBJ2-2; 10 bases agree with TRBD2. The CDR3 spans 17 residues. Germline trimming cut 3 bases from V and 2 bases from J; bases unmatched to any gene: 6. Germline assignment: CDR1 LGHNA and CDR2 YSLEER. CDR3 DNA: TGCGCCAGCAGCCACCCGCTAGCGGGGGCTAACACCGGGGAGCTGTTTTTT. This encodes CASSHPLAGANTGELFF.

This clonotype was observed at least ten times. This rearrangement joins TRBV18 to TRBJ1-1, with D unclear. Germline V gene lookup returns CDR1 KGHSH and CDR2 LQKENI. The CDR3 consists of 13 residues. Trimming shortened V by 0 bases and J by 4 bases, and 6 bases separated the two germline ends. CDR3 DNA: TGTGCCAGCTCACCACCGCGGGGCACTGAAGCTTTCTTT. Translating gives CASSPPRGTEAFF.

The gene calls are TRBV4-3 and TRBJ2-1; 7 bases are shared with TRBD2. With 0 bases clipped from V and 5 bases from J, the junction kept 10 bases outside the gene matches. Germline assignment: CDR1 LGHNA and CDR2 YSLEER. This CDR3 is 17 amino acids long. Here the CDR3 reads CASSQETSALGNNEQFF. The CDR3 DNA is TGCGCCAGCAGCCAAGAAACTAGCGCTCTGGGAAACAATGAGCAGTTCTTC.

This clonotype has a count of ten or more. The chain has TRBV29-1 and TRBJ1-1; tentative D call: TRBD1 (5 bases). V was shortened by 3 bases and J by 2 bases, with 7 bases between the two germline ends. The V gene's germline CDR1 is SQVTM and CDR2 ANQGSEA. The CDR3 runs 12 residues. The CDR3: CSVEGVNTEAFF. DNA for the CDR3: TGCAGCGTTGAGGGGGTTAACACTGAAGCTTTCTTT.

In its sample, this clonotype was seen many times. The germline gene is not matched at one end of the junction; a read error may be the cause. The chain uses TRBV7-9 and TRBJ1-3; weak D call: TRBD1 (6 bases). The length of the CDR3 is 15 residues. Germline CDR1 reads SEHNR; CDR2 reads FQNEAQ (reference sequence). CDR3 bases: TGTGCCAGCAGTTTAGACAGGAGCTCTGGAAACACCATATATTTT. The encoded protein is CASSLDRSSGNTIYF. Full variable domain (missing parts from reference TRBV7-9 and TRBJ1-3): DTGVSQNPRHKITKRGQNVTFRCDPISEHNRLYWYRQTLGQGPEFLTYFQNEAQLEKSRLLSDRFSAERPKGSFSTLEIQRTEQGDSAMYLCASSLDRSSGNTIYFGEGSWLTVV.

The chain has TRBV7-3 and TRBJ2-3; D gene unclear. Trimming left V 4 bases short and J 0 bases short, with 11 bases between. Germline V CDR1 and CDR2: SGHTA, FQGTGA. The length of the CDR3 is 15 residues. The CDR3 here is CASSSPTTSTDTQYF. Written as DNA, the CDR3 is TGTGCCAGCAGCTCCCCCACCACCAGCACAGATACGCAGTATTTT.

This clonotype was seen repeatedly, ten times or more. J is TRBJ1-2 and V is TRBV2, with unresolved D. Trimming stripped 4 bases from V and 2 bases from J, with 11 bases between. Germline values: CDR1 SNHLY, CDR2 FYNNEI. This CDR3 spans 14 amino acids. This CDR3 reads CASSALTANYGYTF. In DNA, the CDR3 is TGTGCCAGCAGTGCTCTCACAGCAAACTATGGCTACACCTTC.

This rearrangement joins TRBV28 to TRBJ2-3; 8 bases are shared with TRBD2. CDR3 length equals 13 residues. The V segment lost 7 bases and the J segment 1 base; nucleotides outside the gene matches: 1. Germline loops: CDR1 MDHEN, CDR2 SYDVKM. CDR3 DNA: TGTGCCAGCAACGGGGGGGGCACAGATACGCAGTATTTT. As protein: CASNGGGTDTQYF.

This clonotype was recorded many times. This sequence joins TRBV5-4 and TRBJ2-7; D is unresolved. Germline-derived CDR1 and CDR2 are SGHNT and YYREEE (reference sequence). Trimming removed 5 bases at V and 5 bases at J, with 8 bases between. This CDR3 comprises 11 residues. The CDR3 is CASSTLDEQYF. CDR3 bases: TGTGCCAGCAGTACCCTGGACGAGCAGTACTTC.

The chain couples TRBV28 to TRBJ2-7; maybe TRBD1 (5 bases). CDR3 length: 16 residues. V was pared by 3 bases and J by 5 bases, with 20 bases between. Germline lookup yields CDR1 MDHEN and CDR2 SYDVKM. The CDR3 here is CASSFRFGRVRNEQYF. For the CDR3, the DNA is TGTGCCAGCAGTTTTCGATTTGGCAGGGTGAGGAACGAGCAGTACTTC.